This TCR beta chain is from a study of control samples from healthy donors and cancer patients. This clone was observed once. The CDR3 consists of 16 residues. Germline V lookup: CDR1 MNHNY, CDR2 SVGAGI (reference sequence). The V gene lost 2 bases and the J gene lost 3 bases, with 13 bases spanning the gap. TCRdb's table, derived via immunoSEQ multiplex PCR, lists solely in-frame clones and lacks some. The profile shows 55,000 to 80,000 clones, around nine tenths of them singletons. The source of this sequence is a man between 60 and 70 years old with colorectal cancer. The chain joins TRBV6-6 to TRBJ2-2, with D unclear. The source material was PBMCs. CDR3 residues: CASSYPPLWDTGELFF. CDR3 bases: TGTGCCAGCAGTTACCCGCCCCTGTGGGACACCGGGGAGCTGTTTTTT.